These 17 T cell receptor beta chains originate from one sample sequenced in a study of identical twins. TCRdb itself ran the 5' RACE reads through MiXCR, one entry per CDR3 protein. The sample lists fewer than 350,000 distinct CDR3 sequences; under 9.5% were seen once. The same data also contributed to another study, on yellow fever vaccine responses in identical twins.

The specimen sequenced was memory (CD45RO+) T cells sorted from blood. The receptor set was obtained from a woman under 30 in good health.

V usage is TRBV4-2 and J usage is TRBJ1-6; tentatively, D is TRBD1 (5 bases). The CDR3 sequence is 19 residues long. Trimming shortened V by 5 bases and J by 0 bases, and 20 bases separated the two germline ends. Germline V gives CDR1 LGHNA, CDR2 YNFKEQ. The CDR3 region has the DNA TGTGCCAGCAGCGGAACCGGGACCTCCTCTTCCTCCTATAATTCACCCCTCCACTTT. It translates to CASSGTGTSSSSYNSPLHF.

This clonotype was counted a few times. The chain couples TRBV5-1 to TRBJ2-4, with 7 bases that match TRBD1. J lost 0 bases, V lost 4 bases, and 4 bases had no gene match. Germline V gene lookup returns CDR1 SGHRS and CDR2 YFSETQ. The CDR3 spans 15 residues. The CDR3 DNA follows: TGCGCCAGCAGCGAGGACAGGATAGCCAAAAACATTCAGTACTTC. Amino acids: CASSEDRIAKNIQYF.

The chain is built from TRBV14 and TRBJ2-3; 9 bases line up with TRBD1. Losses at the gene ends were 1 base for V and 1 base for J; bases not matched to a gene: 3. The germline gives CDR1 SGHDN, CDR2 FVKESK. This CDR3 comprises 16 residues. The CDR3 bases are TGTGCCAGCAGCCAAGGCTGGACAGGGGGCACAGATACGCAGTATTTT. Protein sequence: CASSQGWTGGTDTQYF.

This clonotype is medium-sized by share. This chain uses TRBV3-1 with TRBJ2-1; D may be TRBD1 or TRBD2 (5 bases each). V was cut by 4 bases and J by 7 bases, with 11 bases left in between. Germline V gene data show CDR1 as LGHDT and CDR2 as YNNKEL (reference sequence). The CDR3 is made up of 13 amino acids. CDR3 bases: TGTGCCAGCAGCCGATTGGGACGAAATGAGCAGTTCTTC. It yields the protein CASSRLGRNEQFF.

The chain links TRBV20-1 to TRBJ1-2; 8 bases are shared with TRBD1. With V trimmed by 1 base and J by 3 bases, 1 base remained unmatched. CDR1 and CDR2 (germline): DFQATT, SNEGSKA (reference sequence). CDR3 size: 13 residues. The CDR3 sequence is CSARVTGDYGYTF. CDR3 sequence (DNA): TGCAGTGCTAGAGTGACAGGGGACTATGGCTACACCTTC.

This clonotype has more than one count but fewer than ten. The DNA of the CDR3 is TGTGCCAGCAGGCTAGGGCGCAGAACGGATGGCTACACCTTC. It translates to CASRLGRRTDGYTF. V gene TRBV5-6 combines with J gene TRBJ1-2, with D uncertain. V dropped 5 bases and J dropped 6 bases, with 17 bases sitting between them. There are 14 residues in the CDR3. CDR1 is SGHDT, CDR2 YYEEEE, per germline.

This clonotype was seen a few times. CDR3 nucleotides: TGCGCCAGCAGACCTAGTCCCGGGAGGGCCACAGATACGCAGTATTTT. This translates into CASRPSPGRATDTQYF. J is TRBJ2-3 and V is TRBV5-1; TRBD2 matches 8 bases. CDR3 length: 16 residues. Germline V gives CDR1 SGHRS, CDR2 YFSETQ. V lost 5 bases, J lost 2 bases, and 10 bases stayed unmatched.

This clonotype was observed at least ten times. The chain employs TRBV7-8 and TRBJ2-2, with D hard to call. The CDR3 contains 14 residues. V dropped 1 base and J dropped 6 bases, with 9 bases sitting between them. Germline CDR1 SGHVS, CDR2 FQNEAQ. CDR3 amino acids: CASSLVARSGELFF. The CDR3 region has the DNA TGTGCCAGCAGCTTAGTTGCTCGGTCCGGGGAGCTGTTTTTT.

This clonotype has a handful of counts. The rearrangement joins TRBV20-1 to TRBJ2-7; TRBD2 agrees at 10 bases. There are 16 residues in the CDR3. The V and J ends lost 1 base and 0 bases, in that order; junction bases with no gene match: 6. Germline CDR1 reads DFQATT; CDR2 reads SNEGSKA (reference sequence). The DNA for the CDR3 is TGCAGTGCTAGAGCGCCCTCTAGCGGGAGCTCCTACGAGCAGTACTTC. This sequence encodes CSARAPSSGSSYEQYF.

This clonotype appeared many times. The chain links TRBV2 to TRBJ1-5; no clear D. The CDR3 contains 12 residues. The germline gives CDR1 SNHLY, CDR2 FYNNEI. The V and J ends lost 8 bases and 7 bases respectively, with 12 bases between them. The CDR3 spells CASSRVTQPQHF. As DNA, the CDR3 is TGTGCCAGCTCGCGGGTCACCCAGCCCCAGCATTTT.

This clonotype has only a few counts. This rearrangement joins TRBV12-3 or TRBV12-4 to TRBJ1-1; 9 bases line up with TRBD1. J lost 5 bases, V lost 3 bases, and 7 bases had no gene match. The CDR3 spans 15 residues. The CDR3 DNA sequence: TGTGCCAGCAGTTTCGGTACAGGGGGCGAGACTGAAGCTTTCTTT. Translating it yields CASSFGTGGETEAFF.

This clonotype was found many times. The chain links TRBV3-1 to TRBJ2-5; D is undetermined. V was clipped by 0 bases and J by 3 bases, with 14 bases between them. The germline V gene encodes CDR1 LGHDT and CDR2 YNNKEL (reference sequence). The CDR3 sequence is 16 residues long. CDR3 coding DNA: TGTGCCAGCAGCCAAGAAGGCGTCCTGCCGGAAGAGACCCAGTACTTC. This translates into CASSQEGVLPEETQYF.

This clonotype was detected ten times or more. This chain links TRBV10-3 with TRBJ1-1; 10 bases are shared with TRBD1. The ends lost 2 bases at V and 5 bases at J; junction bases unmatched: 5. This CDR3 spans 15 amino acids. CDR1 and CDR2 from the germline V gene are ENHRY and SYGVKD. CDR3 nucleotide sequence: TGTGCCATCAGTGAGACGGGACAGGGGAAGACTGAAGCTTTCTTT. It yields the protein CAISETGQGKTEAFF.

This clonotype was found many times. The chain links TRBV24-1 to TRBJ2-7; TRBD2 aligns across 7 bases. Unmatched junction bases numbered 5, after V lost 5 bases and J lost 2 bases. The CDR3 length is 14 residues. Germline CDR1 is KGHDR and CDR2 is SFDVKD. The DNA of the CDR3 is TGTGCCACCAGTGCTGCGGGAGACACCTACGAGCAGTACTTC. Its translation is CATSAAGDTYEQYF.

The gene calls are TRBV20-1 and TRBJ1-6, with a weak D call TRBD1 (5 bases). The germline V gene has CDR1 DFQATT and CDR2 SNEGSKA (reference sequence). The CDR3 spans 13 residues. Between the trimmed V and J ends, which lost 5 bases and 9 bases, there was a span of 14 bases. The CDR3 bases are TGCAGTGCTCCCGGGGGGGAACGTTCACCCCTCCACTTT. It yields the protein CSAPGGERSPLHF.

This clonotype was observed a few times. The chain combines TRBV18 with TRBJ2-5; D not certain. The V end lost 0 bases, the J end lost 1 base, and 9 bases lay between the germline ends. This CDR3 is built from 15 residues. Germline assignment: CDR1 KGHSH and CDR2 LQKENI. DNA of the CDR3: TGTGCCAGCTCACCACCAGGCCCGGTCCAAGAGACCCAGTACTTC. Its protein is CASSPPGPVQETQYF.

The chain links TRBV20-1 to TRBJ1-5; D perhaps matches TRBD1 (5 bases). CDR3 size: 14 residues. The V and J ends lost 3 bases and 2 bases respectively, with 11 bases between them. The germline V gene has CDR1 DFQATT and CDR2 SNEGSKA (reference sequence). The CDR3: CSASIPQGNQPQHF. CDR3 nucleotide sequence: TGCAGTGCTAGCATTCCACAGGGCAATCAGCCCCAGCATTTT.